The present TCR beta chain was sequenced within a study of blood T cell repertoires in COVID-19. This CDR3 contains 15 residues. The germline V and J ends were trimmed by 2 bases and 8 bases, with 16 bases remaining between them. The germline V gene encodes CDR1 LNHDA and CDR2 SQIVND (reference sequence). Authors' processing steps: Estimates of nucleated cell counts were drawn from the amplification of reference gene primers. The data were produced by immunoSEQ multiplex PCR, yet TCRdb's version contains in-frame clones alone and is incomplete. V and J calls and clone size come straight from that table; D and trimming were deduced from the DNA. This table has approximately 300,000 clones, 75% to 90% appearing once. The table lists this clone with a count of one.

This chain connects TRBV19 to TRBJ2-1; weak D call: TRBD2 (5 bases). Sample: peripheral blood. This clonotype originated in a woman in her thirties or forties with acute or convalescent COVID-19. The CDR3 DNA is TGTGCCAGTAGTATACCTAGCTCGCTAGTAGATGAGCAGTTCTTC. This translates into CASSIPSSLVDEQFF. Full variable domain (rest looked up from reference TRBV19 and TRBJ2-1): DGGITQSPKYLFRKEGQNVTLSCEQNLNHDAMYWYRQDPGQGLRLIYYSQIVNDFQKGDIAEGYSVSREKKESFPLTVTSAQKNPTAFYLCASSIPSSLVDEQFFGPGTRLTVL.